Listed below are T cell receptor beta chains from one sample, sequenced in a study of cytomegalovirus exposure and HLA in healthy donors. Assay: immunoSEQ multiplex PCR; the TCRdb copy retains only in-frame clones and omits some. The data contain 150,000 to 200,000 clones, approximately 71% of them singletons. The source material was PBMCs. These receptors were taken from a man aged 25-40 years in good health and CMV-seropositive. The CDR3 runs from the conserved cysteine through the conserved F or W.

V	J	CDR3
TRBV7-8	TRBJ1-2	CASSSVLETGDGYTF
TRBV5-1	TRBJ2-7	CASSPSPGEGYEQYF
TRBV6-6	TRBJ1-5	CASATGPRQPQHF
TRBV7-9	TRBJ1-4	CSSSFGTGSEKLFF
TRBV11-3	TRBJ2-5	CASSLGTGAQYF
TRBV6-4	TRBJ2-5	CASSESSEETQYF
TRBV9	TRBJ1-1	CASSQTSNTEAFF
TRBV5-4	TRBJ2-7	CASSLAGLADYEQYF
TRBV4-2	TRBJ2-1	CASSQRAGGDNNEQFF
TRBV27	TRBJ1-1	CASSLAANTEAFF
TRBV7-3	TRBJ2-1	CASSLGLAANNEQFF
TRBV9	TRBJ2-3	CASSVSGGVATDTQYF
TRBV30	TRBJ1-2	CAWYLRGTNYGYTF
TRBV29-1	TRBJ1-4	CSVSVTQGEKLFF
TRBV2	TRBJ1-1	CASRIDRNTEAFF
TRBV2	TRBJ1-3	CASSEQDVSLSGNTIYF
TRBV7-3	TRBJ2-3	CASSPSHGGTDTQYF
TRBV6-5	TRBJ1-1	CASSYTGRGSTEAFF
TRBV19	TRBJ2-5	CASSELLAGEVGTQYF
TRBV27	TRBJ1-2	CASSFKGAWGYTF
TRBV9	TRBJ1-5	CASSVAPGDNQPQHF
TRBV28	TRBJ2-7	CASWGTYYEQYF
TRBV1	TRBJ2-3	CTSSLRLVTDAQYF
TRBV14	TRBJ2-1	CASSQKRDRVGNEQFF
TRBV5-1	TRBJ1-1	CASSLGQGATEAFF
TRBV10-3	TRBJ2-7	CATSLGLAGGGYF
TRBV7-9	TRBJ1-1	CASSPGTGINTEAFF
TRBV2	TRBJ2-7	CASRIGTSGLYEQYF
TRBV7-2	TRBJ2-7	CASSFLAGLRAYEQYF
TRBV6-5	TRBJ2-3	CASSSSREPPDTQYF
TRBV14	TRBJ1-2	CASSQGGQGLYGYTF
TRBV9	TRBJ1-3	CASSERQGHGNTIYF
TRBV2	TRBJ2-1	CATQGIRSYNEQFF
TRBV7-7	TRBJ1-4	CASSLREKLFF
TRBV5-1	TRBJ2-1	CASSLGAGVYNEQFF